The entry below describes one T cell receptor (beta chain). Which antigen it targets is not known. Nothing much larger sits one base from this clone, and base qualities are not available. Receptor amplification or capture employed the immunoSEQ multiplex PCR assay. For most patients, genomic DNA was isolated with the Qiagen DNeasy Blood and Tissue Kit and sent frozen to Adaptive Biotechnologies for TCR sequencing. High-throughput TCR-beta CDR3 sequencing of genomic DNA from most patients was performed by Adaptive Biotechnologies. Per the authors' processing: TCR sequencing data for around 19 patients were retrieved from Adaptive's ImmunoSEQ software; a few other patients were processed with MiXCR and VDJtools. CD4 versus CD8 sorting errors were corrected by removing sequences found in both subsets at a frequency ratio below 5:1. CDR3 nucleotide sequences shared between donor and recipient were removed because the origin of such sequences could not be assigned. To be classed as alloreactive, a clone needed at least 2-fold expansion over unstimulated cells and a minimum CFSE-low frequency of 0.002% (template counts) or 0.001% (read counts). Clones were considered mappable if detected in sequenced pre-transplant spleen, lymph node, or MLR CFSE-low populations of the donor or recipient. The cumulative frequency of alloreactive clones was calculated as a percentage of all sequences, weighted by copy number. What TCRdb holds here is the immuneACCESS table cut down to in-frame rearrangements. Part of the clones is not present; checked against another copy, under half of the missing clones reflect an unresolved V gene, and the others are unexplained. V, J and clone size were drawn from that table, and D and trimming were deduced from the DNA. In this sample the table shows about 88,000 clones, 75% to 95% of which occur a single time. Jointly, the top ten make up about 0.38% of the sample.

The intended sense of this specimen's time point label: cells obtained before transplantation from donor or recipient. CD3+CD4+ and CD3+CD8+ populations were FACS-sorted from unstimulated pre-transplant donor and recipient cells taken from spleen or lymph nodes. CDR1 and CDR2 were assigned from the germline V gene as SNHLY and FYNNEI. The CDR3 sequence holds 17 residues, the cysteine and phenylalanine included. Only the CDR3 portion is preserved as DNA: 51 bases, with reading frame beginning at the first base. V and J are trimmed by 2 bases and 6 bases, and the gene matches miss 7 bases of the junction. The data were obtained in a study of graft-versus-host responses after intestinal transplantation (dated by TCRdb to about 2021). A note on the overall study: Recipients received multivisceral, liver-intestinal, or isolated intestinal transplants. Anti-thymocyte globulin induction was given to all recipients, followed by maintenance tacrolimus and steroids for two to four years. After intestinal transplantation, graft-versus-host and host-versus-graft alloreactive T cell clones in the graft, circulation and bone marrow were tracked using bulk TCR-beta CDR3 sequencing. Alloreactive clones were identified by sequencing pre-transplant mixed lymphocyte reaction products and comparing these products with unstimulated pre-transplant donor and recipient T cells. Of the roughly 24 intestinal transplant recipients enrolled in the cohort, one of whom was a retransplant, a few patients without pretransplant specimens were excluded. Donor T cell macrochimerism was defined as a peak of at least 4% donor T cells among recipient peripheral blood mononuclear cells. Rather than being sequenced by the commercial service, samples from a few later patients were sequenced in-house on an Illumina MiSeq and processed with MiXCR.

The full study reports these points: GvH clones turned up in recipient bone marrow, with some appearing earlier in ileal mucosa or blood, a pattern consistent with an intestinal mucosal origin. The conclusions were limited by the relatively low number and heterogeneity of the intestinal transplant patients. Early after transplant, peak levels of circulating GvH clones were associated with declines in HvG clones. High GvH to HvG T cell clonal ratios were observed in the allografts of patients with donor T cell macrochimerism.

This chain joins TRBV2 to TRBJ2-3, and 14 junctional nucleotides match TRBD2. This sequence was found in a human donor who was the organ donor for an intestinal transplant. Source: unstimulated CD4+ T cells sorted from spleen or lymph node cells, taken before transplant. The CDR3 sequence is CASSERARLAGGDTQYF. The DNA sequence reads TGTGCCAGCAGTGAACGGGCGAGACTAGCGGGGGGGGATACGCAGTATTTT.